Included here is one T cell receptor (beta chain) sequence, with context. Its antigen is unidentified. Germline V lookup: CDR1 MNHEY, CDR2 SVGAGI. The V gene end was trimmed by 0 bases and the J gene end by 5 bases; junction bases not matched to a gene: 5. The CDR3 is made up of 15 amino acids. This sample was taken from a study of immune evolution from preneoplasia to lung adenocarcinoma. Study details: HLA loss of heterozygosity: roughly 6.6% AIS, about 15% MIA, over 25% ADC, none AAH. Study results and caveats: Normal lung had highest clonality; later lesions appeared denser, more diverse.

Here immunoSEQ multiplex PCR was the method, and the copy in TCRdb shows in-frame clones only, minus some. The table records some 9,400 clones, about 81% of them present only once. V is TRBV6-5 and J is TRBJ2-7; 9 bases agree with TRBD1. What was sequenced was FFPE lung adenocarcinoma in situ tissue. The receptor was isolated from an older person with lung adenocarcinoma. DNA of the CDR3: TGTGCCAGCAGTTACTCGGGACAGGGTGGCGACGAGCAGTACTTC. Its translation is CASSYSGQGGDEQYF.